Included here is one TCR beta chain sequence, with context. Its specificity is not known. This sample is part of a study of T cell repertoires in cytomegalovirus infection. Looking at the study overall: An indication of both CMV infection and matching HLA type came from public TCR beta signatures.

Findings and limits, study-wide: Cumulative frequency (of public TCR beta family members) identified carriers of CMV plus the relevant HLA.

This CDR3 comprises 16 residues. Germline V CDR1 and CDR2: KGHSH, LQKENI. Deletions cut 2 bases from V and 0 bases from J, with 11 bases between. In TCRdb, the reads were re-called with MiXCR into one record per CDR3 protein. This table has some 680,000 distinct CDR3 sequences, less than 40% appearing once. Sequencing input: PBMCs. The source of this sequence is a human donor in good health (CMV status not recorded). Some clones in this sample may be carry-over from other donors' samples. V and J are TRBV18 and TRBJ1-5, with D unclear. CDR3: CASSPEGLASNQPQHF. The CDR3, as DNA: TGTGCCAGCTCACCAGAAGGTTTAGCTAGCAATCAGCCCCAGCATTTT.